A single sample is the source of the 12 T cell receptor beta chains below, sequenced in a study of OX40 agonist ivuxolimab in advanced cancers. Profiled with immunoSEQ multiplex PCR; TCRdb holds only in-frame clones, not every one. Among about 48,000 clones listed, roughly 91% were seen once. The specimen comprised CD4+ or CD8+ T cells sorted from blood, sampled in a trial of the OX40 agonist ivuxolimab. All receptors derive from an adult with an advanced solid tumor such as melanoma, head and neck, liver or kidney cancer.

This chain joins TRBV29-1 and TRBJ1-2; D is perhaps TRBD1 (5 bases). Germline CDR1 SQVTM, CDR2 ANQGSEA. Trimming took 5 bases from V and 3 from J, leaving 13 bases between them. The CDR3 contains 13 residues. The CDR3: CSVPADTHYGYTF. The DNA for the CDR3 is TGCAGCGTTCCCGCGGACACCCACTATGGCTACACCTTC.

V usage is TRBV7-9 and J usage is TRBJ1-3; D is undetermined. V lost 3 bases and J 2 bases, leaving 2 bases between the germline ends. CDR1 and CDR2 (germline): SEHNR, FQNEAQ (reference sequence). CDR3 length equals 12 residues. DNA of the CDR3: TGTGCCAGCAGCTTTACTGGAAACACCATATATTTT. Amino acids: CASSFTGNTIYF.

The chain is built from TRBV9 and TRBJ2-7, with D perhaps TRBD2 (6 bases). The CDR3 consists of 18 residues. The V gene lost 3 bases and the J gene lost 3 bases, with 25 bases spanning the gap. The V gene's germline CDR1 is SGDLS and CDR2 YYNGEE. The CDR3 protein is CASSASRDPTRMNYEQYF. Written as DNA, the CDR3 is TGTGCCAGCAGCGCTTCCAGGGACCCGACTAGAATGAACTACGAGCAGTACTTC. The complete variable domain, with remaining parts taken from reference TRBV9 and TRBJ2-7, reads DSGVTQTPKHLITATGQRVTLRCSPRSGDLSVYWYQQSLDQGLQFLIQYYNGEERAKGNILERFSAQQFPDLHSELNLSSLELGDSALYFCASSASRDPTRMNYEQYFGPGTRLTVT.

CDR3 residues: CASSSSGSGDVTQYF. In nucleotides, the CDR3 is TGCGCCAGCAGTTCTAGCGGGAGTGGGGACGTTACGCAGTATTTT. The V gene is TRBV4-1, the J gene TRBJ2-3; TRBD2 matches at 10 bases. J lost 8 bases, V lost 6 bases, and 11 bases had no gene match. Germline loops: CDR1 MGHRA, CDR2 YSYEKL. CDR3 length: 15 amino acids.

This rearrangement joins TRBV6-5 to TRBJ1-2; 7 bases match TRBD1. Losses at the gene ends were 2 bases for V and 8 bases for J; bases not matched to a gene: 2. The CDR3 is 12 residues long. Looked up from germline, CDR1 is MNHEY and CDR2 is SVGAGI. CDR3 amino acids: CASSYTGDGYTF. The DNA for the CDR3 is TGTGCCAGCAGTTACACAGGGGACGGCTACACCTTC.

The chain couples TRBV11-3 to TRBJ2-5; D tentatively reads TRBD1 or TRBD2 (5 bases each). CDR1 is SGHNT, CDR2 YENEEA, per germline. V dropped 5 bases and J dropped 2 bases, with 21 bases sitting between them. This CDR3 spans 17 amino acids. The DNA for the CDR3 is TGTGCCAGCAGCCCCGGAGAGGGGCGGATCTTGCAAGAGACCCAGTACTTC. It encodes CASSPGEGRILQETQYF.

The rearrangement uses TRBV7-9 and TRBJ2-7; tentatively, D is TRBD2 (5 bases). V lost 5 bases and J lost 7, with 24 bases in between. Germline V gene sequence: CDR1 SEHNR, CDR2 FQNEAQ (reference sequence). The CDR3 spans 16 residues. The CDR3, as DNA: TGTGCCAGCAGCCAAGATTGGAGGAATCCCTACCTTGAGCAGTACTTC. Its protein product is CASSQDWRNPYLEQYF.

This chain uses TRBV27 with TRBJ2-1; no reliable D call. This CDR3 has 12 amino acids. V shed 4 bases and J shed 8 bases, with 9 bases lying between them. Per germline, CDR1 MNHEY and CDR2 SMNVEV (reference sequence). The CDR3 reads CASSSGVDEQFF. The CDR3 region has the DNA TGTGCCAGCAGTTCGGGTGTCGATGAGCAGTTCTTC.

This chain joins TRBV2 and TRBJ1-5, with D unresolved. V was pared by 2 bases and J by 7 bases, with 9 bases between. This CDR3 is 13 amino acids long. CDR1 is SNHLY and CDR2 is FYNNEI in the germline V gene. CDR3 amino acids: CASSEKGRQPQHF. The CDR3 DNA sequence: TGTGCCAGCAGTGAAAAAGGCCGCCAGCCCCAGCATTTT.

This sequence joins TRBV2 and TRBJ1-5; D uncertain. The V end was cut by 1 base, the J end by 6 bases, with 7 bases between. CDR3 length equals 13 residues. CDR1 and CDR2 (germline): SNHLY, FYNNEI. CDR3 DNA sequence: TGTGCCAGCAGTGAAGAGGGCGGTCAGCCCCAGCATTTT. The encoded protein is CASSEEGGQPQHF.

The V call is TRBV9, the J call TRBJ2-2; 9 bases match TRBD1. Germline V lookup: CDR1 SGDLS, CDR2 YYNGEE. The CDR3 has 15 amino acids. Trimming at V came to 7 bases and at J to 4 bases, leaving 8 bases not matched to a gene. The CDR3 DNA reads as TGTGCCAGCGGAGGGACAGGGCGCATCACCGGGGAGCTGTTTTTT. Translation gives CASGGTGRITGELFF. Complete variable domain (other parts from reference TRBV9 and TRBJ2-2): DSGVTQTPKHLITATGQRVTLRCSPRSGDLSVYWYQQSLDQGLQFLIQYYNGEERAKGNILERFSAQQFPDLHSELNLSSLELGDSALYFCASGGTGRITGELFFGEGSRLTVL.

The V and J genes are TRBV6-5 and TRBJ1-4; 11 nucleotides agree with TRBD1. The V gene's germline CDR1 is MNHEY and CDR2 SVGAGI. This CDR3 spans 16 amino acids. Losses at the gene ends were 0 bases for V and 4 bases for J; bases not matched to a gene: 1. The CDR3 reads CASSYSGTGGNEKLFF. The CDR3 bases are TGTGCCAGCAGTTACTCTGGGACAGGGGGTAATGAAAAACTGTTTTTT.